These 31 T cell receptor beta chains were all obtained from the same sample, sequenced in a study of blood T cell repertoires in COVID-19. Sequencing used immunoSEQ multiplex PCR; TCRdb keeps in-frame clones, though not all of them. The sample lists 250,000 to 350,000 clones, 86% occurring once. What was sequenced was peripheral blood. All receptors derive from a woman aged 30 to 39 with active or convalescent COVID-19.

The chain recombines TRBV18 with TRBJ2-5; 7 nucleotides agree with TRBD1. Looked up from germline, CDR1 is KGHSH and CDR2 is LQKENI. J lost 6 bases, V lost 3 bases, and 4 bases had no gene match. The CDR3 spans 13 residues. CDR3 nucleotides: TGTGCCAGCTCACCTGACAGGGAGAAGACCCAGTACTTC. Translation gives CASSPDREKTQYF.

This rearrangement joins TRBV30 to TRBJ1-6, with TRBD1 identical over 8 bases. The junction had 9 bases not matched to a gene; V was cut back by 2 bases and J by 0 bases. The germline gives CDR1 GTSNPN, CDR2 SVGIG (reference sequence). The length of the CDR3 is 18 residues. The CDR3 DNA follows: TGTGCCTGGAGTCGTCCAGGACAGGGAAGCTCCTATAATTCACCCCTCCACTTT. It translates to CAWSRPGQGSSYNSPLHF. Using reference TRBV30 and TRBJ1-6 for the parts outside the CDR3, the full variable domain is SQTIHQWPATLVQPVGSPLSLECTVEGTSNPNLYWYRQAAGRGLQLLFYSVGIGQISSEVPQNLSASRPQDRQFILSSKKLLLSDSGFYLCAWSRPGQGSSYNSPLHFGNGTRLTVT.

The J gene is TRBJ2-7, the V gene TRBV2; perhaps TRBD2 as D (6 bases). CDR1 is SNHLY, CDR2 FYNNEI, per germline. The V end lost 2 bases, the J end lost 1 base, and 18 bases lay between the germline ends. The CDR3 covers 17 residues. CDR3 coding DNA: TGTGCCAGCAGTGAACGCGGGACCGCGTTTGGGTCCTACGAGCAGTACTTC. Translated, it gives CASSERGTAFGSYEQYF.

The gene calls are TRBV4-1 and TRBJ1-3, with no clear D. Per germline, CDR1 MGHRA and CDR2 YSYEKL. With 2 bases removed from V and 0 bases from J, the gap between germline ends came to 8 bases. The CDR3 contains 15 residues. The CDR3 DNA reads TGCGCCAGCAGCCAATTAGAGAACTCTGGAAACACCATATATTTT. Translation: CASSQLENSGNTIYF.

This chain uses TRBV9 with TRBJ2-2, with 10 bases that match TRBD2. J gave up 2 bases and V 3 bases, and 7 bases lay outside the gene matches. The CDR3 covers 17 residues. Germline V CDR1 and CDR2: SGDLS, YYNGEE. The CDR3 is CASSASRTSGNTGELFF. The DNA for the CDR3 is TGTGCCAGCAGCGCCTCCCGGACTAGCGGCAACACCGGGGAGCTGTTTTTT.

The V call is TRBV30, the J call TRBJ2-2; 7 bases map to TRBD1. This CDR3 is built from 14 residues. Unmatched junction bases numbered 4, after V lost 5 bases and J lost 1 base. Germline lookup yields CDR1 GTSNPN and CDR2 SVGIG (reference sequence). The CDR3 DNA follows: TGTGCCTGGTTAAACAGGGGGAACACCGGGGAGCTGTTTTTT. Residues: CAWLNRGNTGELFF.

The V gene is TRBV14, the J gene TRBJ1-6; D uncertain. Trimming left V 0 bases short and J 6 bases short, with 9 bases between. The CDR3 length is 15 residues. Looked up from germline, CDR1 is SGHDN and CDR2 is FVKESK. CDR3 region: CASSQDKFGNSPLHF. In DNA form, the CDR3 reads TGTGCCAGCAGCCAAGATAAATTCGGTAATTCACCCCTCCACTTT.

The rearrangement links TRBV3-1 (or the pseudogene TRBV3-2) to TRBJ1-2; D gene uncertain. V lost 4 bases to trimming and J lost 0 bases, with 15 bases between them. Per the germline V gene, CDR1 is LGHDT and CDR2 is YNNKEL (reference sequence). The CDR3 runs 16 residues. CDR3 sequence reads: CASSPRRVGANYGYTF. DNA of the CDR3: TGTGCCAGCAGCCCTCGGAGAGTGGGAGCTAACTATGGCTACACCTTC.

This chain links TRBV3-1 (or the pseudogene TRBV3-2) with TRBJ2-1; 7 bases line up with TRBD1. The CDR3 loop spans 16 amino acids. J gave up 7 bases and V 4 bases, and 13 bases lay outside the gene matches. CDR1 is LGHDT and CDR2 is YNNKEL in the germline V gene (reference sequence). CDR3 nucleotide sequence: TGTGCCAGCAGCCTACCGGGACAGTGGGAGTGGAATGAGCAGTTCTTC. This gives the protein CASSLPGQWEWNEQFF.

The J gene is TRBJ1-2, the V gene TRBV7-9; perhaps TRBD1 as D (6 bases). In germline, CDR1 is SEHNR, CDR2 FQNEAQ (reference sequence). The CDR3 covers 15 residues. The ends were cut back, 5 bases at V and 4 bases at J, with 17 bases in the middle. For the CDR3, the DNA is TGTGCCAGCAGCCCTCCCCGGACAGACTCCTATGGCTACACCTTC. Protein sequence: CASSPPRTDSYGYTF.

The gene calls are TRBV3-1 (or the pseudogene TRBV3-2) and TRBJ2-1, with 7 nucleotides matching TRBD1. Germline loops: CDR1 LGHDT, CDR2 YNNKEL (reference sequence). This CDR3 has 16 amino acids. J gave up 7 bases and V 4 bases, and 13 bases lay outside the gene matches. The CDR3 coding sequence is TGTGCCAGCAGCCTAAAAGTTCGACAGGGTAGGAATGAGCAGTTCTTC. It codes for CASSLKVRQGRNEQFF.

The chain is built from TRBV4-3 and TRBJ2-3; 8 positions agree with TRBD2. V lost 1 base and J lost 3; bases outside the gene matches: 9. CDR3 length equals 17 residues. In germline, CDR1 is LGHNA, CDR2 YSLEER. CDR3 DNA: TGCGCCAGCAGCCAAGGGGTGCGGGGGGATCGAACAGATACGCAGTATTTT. This translates into CASSQGVRGDRTDTQYF.

The sample holds a few counts of this clone. The V gene is TRBV7-8, the J gene TRBJ1-1, with 8 nucleotides matching TRBD1. V was clipped by 4 bases and J by 1 base; unmatched bases: 2. The CDR3 sequence is 14 residues long. CDR1 is SGHVS, CDR2 FQNEAQ, per germline. CDR3 in amino acids: CASSSGQGNTEAFF. CDR3 sequence (DNA): TGTGCCAGCAGCTCCGGACAGGGGAACACTGAAGCTTTCTTT.

This clone was observed once. V gene TRBV6-2 or TRBV6-3 combines with J gene TRBJ1-6, with D possibly TRBD1 on 6 matching bases. V was trimmed by 4 bases and J by 7 bases, leaving 11 bases between them. Germline V gene data show CDR1 as MNHEY and CDR2 as SVGEGT. The CDR3 length is 14 residues. The CDR3, as DNA: TGTGCCAGCAGTTTATTCACAGGGAATTCACCCCTCCACTTT. This encodes CASSLFTGNSPLHF.

The rearrangement joins TRBV28 to TRBJ1-3; no clear D. CDR1 MDHEN and CDR2 SYDVKM come from the germline V gene. CDR3 length equals 14 residues. Trimming left V 3 bases short and J 2 bases short, with 8 bases between. CDR3 DNA: TGTGCCAGCAGTTTCGAGGGAACTGGAAACACCATATATTTT. Translated, it gives CASSFEGTGNTIYF.

The count of this clone is one. This chain links TRBV5-1 with TRBJ2-1; 7 positions agree with TRBD2. Germline V gene lookup returns CDR1 SGHRS and CDR2 YFSETQ. This CDR3 comprises 15 residues. Trimming took 0 bases from V and 8 from J; bases not matched to a gene: 8. CDR3 nucleotides: TGCGCCAGCAGCTTGGAAGCAGGGAGGGTGGATGAGCAGTTCTTC. It specifies CASSLEAGRVDEQFF.

The chain uses TRBV7-9 and TRBJ1-1, with TRBD1 matching 8 bases. The V gene end was trimmed by 3 bases and the J gene end by 7 bases; junction bases not matched to a gene: 7. The CDR3 has 14 residues. Germline lookup yields CDR1 SEHNR and CDR2 FQNEAQ (reference sequence). CDR3 in amino acids: CASSFPDRAIEAFF. DNA of the CDR3: TGTGCCAGCAGCTTCCCGGACAGGGCCATTGAAGCTTTCTTT.

This rearrangement joins TRBV6-2 or TRBV6-3 to TRBJ2-5; 9 bases are a match to TRBD1. V lost 2 bases, J lost 4 bases, and 8 bases stayed unmatched. The CDR3 loop spans 16 amino acids. Germline V gene sequence: CDR1 MNHEY, CDR2 SVGEGT. CDR3 sequence (DNA): TGTGCCAGCAGTTACCCCGGGACAGGGAAGGGAGAGACCCAGTACTTC. It specifies CASSYPGTGKGETQYF.

The chain has TRBV7-3 and TRBJ1-2, with D hard to call. The CDR3 extends over 15 amino acids. Germline V gene sequence: CDR1 SGHTA, CDR2 FQGTGA. V was trimmed by 4 bases and J by 2 bases, leaving 14 bases between them. CDR3 amino acids: CASSSTTSQNYGYTF. In DNA form, the CDR3 reads TGTGCCAGCAGCTCGACGACAAGTCAAAACTATGGCTACACCTTC.

J is TRBJ2-6 and V is TRBV5-8; D unresolved. Per the germline V gene, CDR1 is SGHTS and CDR2 is YDEGEE. Trimming removed 6 bases from V and 2 bases from J, with 6 bases in between. The CDR3 loop spans 13 amino acids. The CDR3, as DNA: TGTGCCAGCAACTATGCTGGGGCCAACGTCCTGACTTTC. This codes for CASNYAGANVLTF.

The J gene is TRBJ2-2, the V gene TRBV7-3, with D tentatively TRBD2 (6 bases). The CDR3 is 15 amino acids. From germline, CDR1 is SGHTA and CDR2 FQGTGA. V was pared by 2 bases and J by 3 bases, with 10 bases between. The DNA for the CDR3 is TGTGCCAGCAGCTTACGCAGCGGGTACACCGGGGAGCTGTTTTTT. As protein: CASSLRSGYTGELFF.

The rearrangement links TRBV15 to TRBJ1-2; maybe TRBD1 (5 bases). The CDR3 has 16 amino acids. V lost 0 bases and J 2 bases, leaving 13 bases between the germline ends. Germline-derived CDR1 and CDR2 are LNHNV and YYDKDF (reference sequence). Here the CDR3 reads CATSRDHQGSNYGYTF. DNA of the CDR3: TGTGCCACCAGCAGAGATCACCAGGGCTCCAACTATGGCTACACCTTC.

The CDR3 DNA reads as TGTGCCAGCAGCCTGACTCGGGGCACTGAAGCTTTCTTT. Protein sequence: CASSLTRGTEAFF. The chain carries TRBV7-3 and TRBJ1-1; D call uncertain. V lost 5 bases and J 4 bases, leaving 11 bases between the germline ends. This CDR3 has 13 amino acids. Germline lookup yields CDR1 SGHTA and CDR2 FQGTGA.

A few counts support this clone. The chain recombines TRBV15 with TRBJ2-5; 10 nucleotides align to TRBD2. The CDR3 is 22 residues long. V gave up 5 bases and J gave up 4 bases; unmatched junction bases: 28. The V gene's germline CDR1 is LNHNV and CDR2 YYDKDF (reference sequence). The CDR3: CATSATYPGLAAILRAGETQYF. Written as DNA, the CDR3 is TGTGCCACCAGCGCGACATACCCAGGACTAGCGGCTATATTACGGGCTGGAGAGACCCAGTACTTC. The variable domain in full, completed from reference TRBV15 and TRBJ2-5, reads DAMVIQNPRYQVTQFGKPVTLSCSQTLNHNVMYWYQQKSSQAPKLLFHYYDKDFNNEADTPDNFQSRRPNTSFCFLDIRSPGLGDTAMYLCATSATYPGLAAILRAGETQYFGPGTRLLVL.

The chain combines TRBV29-1 with TRBJ1-1; TRBD1 aligns across 7 bases. The junction had 8 bases not matched to a gene; V was cut back by 7 bases and J by 0 bases. The CDR3 runs to 14 residues. CDR1 and CDR2 (germline): SQVTM, ANQGSEA. The CDR3 loop reads CSAGTVGLNTEAFF. CDR3 nucleotide sequence: TGCAGCGCTGGGACAGTGGGACTGAACACTGAAGCTTTCTTT.

The chain is built from TRBV15 and TRBJ2-2; D is perhaps TRBD1 (6 bases). Trimming left V 9 bases short and J 0 bases short, with 20 bases between. CDR3 length equals 17 residues. Germline V gene lookup returns CDR1 LNHNV and CDR2 YYDKDF (reference sequence). The CDR3 region is CATNAGHGTTNTGELFF. CDR3 sequence (DNA): TGTGCCACTAACGCTGGCCACGGGACAACGAACACCGGGGAGCTGTTTTTT.

The V and J genes are TRBV19 and TRBJ1-1, with TRBD1 matching over 8 bases. The germline V gene has CDR1 LNHDA and CDR2 SQIVND (reference sequence). V dropped 5 bases and J dropped 8; count of bases not matched to a gene: 4. The CDR3 runs to 12 residues. The chain's CDR3 is CASSVGTGEAFF. DNA of the CDR3: TGTGCCAGTAGTGTGGGGACAGGCGAAGCTTTCTTT.

This clone was detected only a few times. The chain has TRBV9 and TRBJ2-5; TRBD2 aligns across 12 bases. The CDR3 is 17 amino acids. Looked up from germline, CDR1 is SGDLS and CDR2 is YYNGEE. V lost 2 bases and J lost 1; bases outside the gene matches: 6. CDR3 region: CASSVSLAGGLQETQYF. As DNA, the CDR3 is TGTGCCAGCAGCGTGTCCCTAGCGGGGGGGCTCCAAGAGACCCAGTACTTC.

V gene TRBV3-1 (or the pseudogene TRBV3-2) combines with J gene TRBJ2-5; 12 nucleotides match TRBD1. The trim removed 8 bases at V and 2 bases at J, leaving 15 bases unmatched. Germline V lookup: CDR1 LGHDT, CDR2 YNNKEL (reference sequence). The length of the CDR3 is 18 residues. The CDR3 DNA follows: TGTGCCAGCTTTCCGGGACAGGGGGCGCGTTTGGAACAAGAGACCCAGTACTTC. Amino acid sequence: CASFPGQGARLEQETQYF.

The chain recombines TRBV5-3 with TRBJ1-6, with 7 bases lining up with TRBD1. TRBV5-3 has ORF status, its function being uncertain. The V and J ends lost 0 bases and 6 bases, in that order; junction bases with no gene match: 6. CDR3 size: 16 residues. The CDR3 DNA reads TGTGCCAGAAGCTTGGAAGACAGGGCCCTTAATTCACCCCTCCACTTT. The encoded protein is CARSLEDRALNSPLHF.

The chain uses TRBV7-3 and TRBJ1-4; 10 bases agree with TRBD1. The CDR3 is 15 amino acids. Germline V gives CDR1 SGHTA, CDR2 FQGTGA. Germline trimming cut 1 base from V and 6 bases from J; bases unmatched to any gene: 2. Written as DNA, the CDR3 is TGTGCCAGCAGCTTAAGTGGGACAGGGGATGAAAAACTGTTTTTT. It codes for CASSLSGTGDEKLFF. The full variable domain, with the rest looked up from reference TRBV7-3 and TRBJ1-4, is GAGVSQTPSNKVTEKGKYVELRCDPISGHTALYWYRQSLGQGPEFLIYFQGTGAADDSGLPNDRFFAVRPEGSVSTLKIQRTERGDSAVYLCASSLSGTGDEKLFFGSGTQLSVL.